This section outlines one T cell receptor (beta chain) sequence together with its context. Its antigen is as yet unknown. These data are taken from a study of cytomegalovirus exposure and HLA in healthy donors. Overall study results and limits: About 87% or about 30% of the time was how often most TCR beta V segments were productive, according to an earlier analysis. The CMV antigen specificity of a few CMV-associated chains was confirmed through in vitro analysis.

PCR primers comprised 60 Vbeta and 13 Jbeta primers. Authors' data handling: Later work found around 80 million unique TCR beta chains, with 9.5 million to 12 million shared. The method was immunoSEQ multiplex PCR; TCRdb's version includes in-frame clones alone and lacks a portion of them. Clonal size and the V and J genes are those of that table, whereas D and trimming came from the DNA. The sample records 100,000 or so clones, roughly four fifths being singletons. The V gene lost 3 bases and the J gene lost 12 bases, with 14 bases spanning the gap. CDR3 length: 12 amino acids. The sequencing sample was made of PBMCs. This sequence joins TRBV23-1 and TRBJ1-1; D unresolved. TRBV23-1 is an ORF for which the function is uncertain. This receptor was obtained from a male donor in good health and CMV-seropositive. In nucleotides, the CDR3 is TGCGCCAGCAGTCAGTGTGGCTTATTCACTTTCTTT. Translated, it gives CASSQCGLFTFF.